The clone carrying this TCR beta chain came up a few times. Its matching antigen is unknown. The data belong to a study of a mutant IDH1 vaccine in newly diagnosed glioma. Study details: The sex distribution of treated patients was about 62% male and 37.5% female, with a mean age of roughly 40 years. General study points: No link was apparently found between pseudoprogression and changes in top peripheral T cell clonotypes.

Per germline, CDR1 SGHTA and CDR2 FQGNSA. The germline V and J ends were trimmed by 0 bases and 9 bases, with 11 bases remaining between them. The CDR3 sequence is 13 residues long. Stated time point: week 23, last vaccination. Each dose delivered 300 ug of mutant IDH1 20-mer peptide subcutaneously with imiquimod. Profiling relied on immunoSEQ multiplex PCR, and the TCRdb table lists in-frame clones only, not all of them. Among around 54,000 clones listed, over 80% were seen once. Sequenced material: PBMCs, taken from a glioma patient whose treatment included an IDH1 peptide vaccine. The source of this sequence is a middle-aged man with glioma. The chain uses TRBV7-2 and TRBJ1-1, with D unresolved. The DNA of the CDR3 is TGTGCCAGCAGCTTAGCAAACGTTAGGCAAGCTTTCTTT. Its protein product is CASSLANVRQAFF.